These 27 T cell receptor beta chains were all obtained from the same sample, sequenced in a study of vaccination and CD4 T cells after COVID-19. Indicated treatment: approximately nine-day PBMC culture with coronavirus spike peptide pools or control peptides (ViraFEST assay). These receptors have no known antigen. The Oncomine TCR Beta short-read assay sequenced DNA from cultured CD4+ T cells. MiXCR, run by TCRdb on the PCR reads, gives a single entry per CDR3 protein. The sample has more than 9,500 distinct CDR3 sequences; more than 35% are singletons. Sequencing input: cultured CD4+ T cells from blood. The receptors were gathered from a human donor with COVID-19.

This clonotype has a handful of counts. The genes are TRBV12-3 or TRBV12-4 and TRBJ1-6, with D perhaps TRBD1 (6 bases). V was trimmed by 7 bases and J by 5 bases, leaving 18 bases between them. The CDR3 extends over 16 amino acids. The CDR3 DNA is TGTGCCAGCAACCCGGGGGGCGCAGGGCATAATTCACCCCTCCACTTT. Translation gives CASNPGGAGHNSPLHF.

The rearrangement links TRBV11-3 to TRBJ1-1; 8 bases agree with TRBD1. The trim removed 4 bases at V and 6 bases at J, leaving 7 bases unmatched. Germline V lookup: CDR1 SGHNT, CDR2 YENEEA. The CDR3 totals 14 residues. The CDR3 region is CASSWTGTQAEAFF. The CDR3 DNA sequence: TGTGCCAGCAGCTGGACAGGGACTCAAGCTGAAGCTTTCTTT.

V and J are TRBV24-1 and TRBJ2-3; D is possibly TRBD2 (5 bases). Trimming cost V 4 bases and J 5 bases, with 12 bases left between them. Germline V CDR1 and CDR2: KGHDR, SFDVKD. The CDR3 is 14 residues long. CDR3 sequence: CATSDHGRGDTQYF. The CDR3 DNA reads TGTGCCACCAGTGACCATGGACGGGGAGATACGCAGTATTTT.

This clonotype has a handful of counts. The V call is TRBV6-2 or TRBV6-3, the J call TRBJ1-2; 9 bases agree with TRBD1. CDR3 size: 18 residues. The germline CDR1 and CDR2 sequences are MNHEY and SVGEGT. Unmatched junction bases numbered 16, after V lost 2 bases and J lost 6 bases. The CDR3 is CASSYTPGTGSLLDGYTF. For the CDR3, the DNA is TGTGCCAGCAGTTACACCCCCGGGACAGGGAGCTTGCTGGATGGCTACACCTTC.

This clonotype showed up just a few times. J is TRBJ2-5 and V is TRBV7-9; a possible D gene is TRBD1 (5 bases). This CDR3 contains 16 residues. Trimming shortened V by 5 bases and J by 5 bases, and 21 bases separated the two germline ends. Germline V gene data show CDR1 as SEHNR and CDR2 as FQNEAQ (reference sequence). CDR3 region: CASSPLRSPKGETQYF. In nucleotides, the CDR3 is TGTGCCAGCAGCCCTCTGAGGTCCCCCAAGGGGGAGACCCAGTACTTC.

By sample fraction, this clonotype is large (0.1 to 1%). The chain combines TRBV25-1 with TRBJ1-5; 7 bases match TRBD1. Trimming removed 5 bases from V and 3 bases from J; junction bases left unmatched: 4. The CDR3 runs to 14 residues. CDR1 and CDR2 from the germline V gene are MGHDK and SYGVNS. The CDR3 DNA reads TGTGCCAGCAGTACACAGGGGCTCAATCAGCCCCAGCATTTT. It is translated as CASSTQGLNQPQHF.

The rearrangement links TRBV5-1 to TRBJ2-2, with D maybe TRBD1 (6 bases). In germline, CDR1 is SGHRS, CDR2 YFSETQ. The CDR3 is 15 amino acids. Trimming stripped 0 bases from V and 3 bases from J, with 9 bases between. In DNA, the CDR3 is TGCGCCAGCAGCTTGGAGGGACACCACACCGGGGAGCTGTTTTTT. Its protein product is CASSLEGHHTGELFF.

The chain combines TRBV4-1 with TRBJ2-2; 8 nucleotides agree with TRBD1. J gave up 6 bases and V 0 bases, and 9 bases lay outside the gene matches. CDR3 length: 17 residues. From germline, CDR1 is MGHRA and CDR2 YSYEKL. The DNA for the CDR3 is TGCGCCAGCAGCCAAGATTGGAGGGGACAGGCGGCCGGGGAGCTGTTTTTT. Its protein product is CASSQDWRGQAAGELFF.

This rearrangement joins TRBV7-8 to TRBJ1-6, with D possibly being TRBD1 (6 bases). Germline-derived CDR1 and CDR2 are SGHVS and FQNEAQ. Deletions cut 1 base from V and 4 bases from J, with 8 bases between. The CDR3 totals 15 residues. CDR3: CASSLGTDYNSPLHF. The CDR3 DNA follows: TGTGCCAGCAGCTTAGGGACAGATTATAATTCACCCCTCCACTTT.

In this sample, this clonotype turned up a few times. V and J are TRBV6-1 and TRBJ1-4; TRBD1 matches at 7 bases. V lost 6 bases, J lost 13 bases, and 14 bases stayed unmatched. The CDR3 sequence is 14 residues long. The V gene's germline CDR1 is MNHNS and CDR2 SASEGT. The CDR3 coding sequence is TGTGCCAGCAGCCACCGACAGGGTTTAATGTCACTGTTTTTT. The encoded protein is CASSHRQGLMSLFF.

V is TRBV18 and J is TRBJ1-1; D might be TRBD1 (6 bases). Germline V gene lookup returns CDR1 KGHSH and CDR2 LQKENI. This CDR3 contains 13 residues. V lost 5 bases and J lost 5, with 12 bases in between. Here the CDR3 reads CASSGTGRTEAFF. The CDR3 DNA is TGTGCCAGCTCAGGAACAGGGAGGACTGAAGCTTTCTTT.

V gene TRBV4-1 combines with J gene TRBJ2-3; D unresolved. The CDR3 covers 13 residues. V was trimmed by 4 bases and J by 7 bases, leaving 12 bases between them. Germline lookup yields CDR1 MGHRA and CDR2 YSYEKL. CDR3 DNA sequence: TGCGCCAGCAGCCCCCTCGATCCGAATACGCAGTATTTT. This codes for CASSPLDPNTQYF.

This chain joins TRBV27 and TRBJ2-1; no clear D gene. Trimming removed 7 bases at V and 7 bases at J, with 26 bases between. The length of the CDR3 is 17 residues. The V gene's germline CDR1 is MNHEY and CDR2 SMNVEV (reference sequence). Written as DNA, the CDR3 is TGTGCCAGCACCTTTTGGAGTTCCGTGGGATTGAATAATGAGCAGTTCTTC. This codes for CASTFWSSVGLNNEQFF.

The V call is TRBV7-3, the J call TRBJ1-1; D possibly corresponds to TRBD1 (5 bases). The CDR3 extends over 13 amino acids. Trimming removed 6 bases at V and 0 bases at J, with 8 bases between. The V gene's germline CDR1 is SGHTA and CDR2 FQGTGA. CDR3: CASRLQVNTEAFF. The DNA for the CDR3 is TGTGCCAGCAGATTACAGGTGAACACTGAAGCTTTCTTT.

The chain recombines TRBV28 with TRBJ1-2; no reliable D call. This CDR3 region has 11 residues. Germline V CDR1 and CDR2: MDHEN, SYDVKM. V was shortened by 8 bases and J by 8 bases, with 12 bases between the two germline ends. The CDR3 coding sequence is TGTGCCAGCGCCCTGGATTCCGGCTACACCTTC. Translated, it gives CASALDSGYTF.

This rearrangement joins TRBV12-5 to TRBJ1-6; 9 bases fit TRBD1. Germline V gene lookup returns CDR1 LGHNT and CDR2 FRNRAP. Germline trimming cut 5 bases from V and 8 bases from J; bases unmatched to any gene: 10. This CDR3 spans 16 amino acids. The CDR3, as DNA: TGTGCTAGTGGTGAGAAGCTCCGGGACAGGGATTCACCCCTCCACTTT. It is translated as CASGEKLRDRDSPLHF.

This clonotype came up once. The CDR3 region is CASSLRGAPNIQYF. The CDR3 DNA reads TGTGCCAGCAGCCTGCGCGGAGCACCAAACATTCAGTACTTC. This rearrangement joins TRBV2 to TRBJ2-4; no definite D call. Germline values: CDR1 SNHLY, CDR2 FYNNEI. Trimming shortened V by 6 bases and J by 6 bases, and 15 bases separated the two germline ends. The CDR3 covers 14 residues.

This chain links TRBV5-1 with TRBJ2-1, with 9 bases lining up with TRBD2. Trimming cost V 0 bases and J 7 bases; bases outside gene matches: 8. The CDR3 runs 16 residues. The germline gives CDR1 SGHRS, CDR2 YFSETQ. The CDR3 nucleotides read TGCGCCAGCAGCTTGGCGACGGCTAGCGGGGTGAATGAGCAGTTCTTC. As protein: CASSLATASGVNEQFF.

This clonotype showed up just a few times. This chain joins TRBV23-1 and TRBJ1-1; no definite D call. TRBV23-1 is identified as an open reading frame with a role that is uncertain. The CDR3 spans 16 residues. Between the trimmed V and J ends, which lost 0 bases and 7 bases, there was a span of 18 bases. CDR3 in amino acids: CASSQSLSTIRLEAFF. The CDR3 bases are TGCGCCAGCAGTCAATCGTTATCCACTATACGCCTTGAAGCTTTCTTT.

The table lists this clonotype with a few counts. This rearrangement joins TRBV11-3 to TRBJ1-1, with D unclear. Trimming removed 3 bases at V and 10 bases at J, with 15 bases between. The CDR3 is 13 amino acids. The germline V gene has CDR1 SGHNT and CDR2 YENEEA. CDR3 loop: CASSLGFIRPAFF. The CDR3 nucleotides read TGTGCCAGCAGCTTGGGTTTTATCAGGCCAGCTTTCTTT.

This clonotype has only a few counts. The chain is built from TRBV15 and TRBJ2-3; D call uncertain. Germline assignment: CDR1 LNHNV and CDR2 YYDKDF (reference sequence). The CDR3 has 16 amino acids. V was shortened by 1 base and J by 0 bases, with 11 bases between the two germline ends. This CDR3 reads CATSRGTKTSTDTQYF. The CDR3 region has the DNA TGTGCCACCAGCAGAGGGACCAAAACTAGCACAGATACGCAGTATTTT.

Only a few counts were recorded for this clonotype. This chain links TRBV6-5 with TRBJ2-7; possibly TRBD2 for D (6 bases). V lost 2 bases and J 7 bases, leaving 15 bases between the germline ends. The length of the CDR3 is 14 residues. Germline V gives CDR1 MNHEY, CDR2 SVGAGI. CDR3 DNA: TGTGCCAGCAGTTACGGTTTCTCGGGGGAAGAGCAGTACTTC. It is translated as CASSYGFSGEEQYF.

The chain uses TRBV19 and TRBJ1-2; D remains ambiguous. CDR3 length: 14 residues. V shed 1 base and J shed 1 base, with 7 bases lying between them. Germline-derived CDR1 and CDR2 are LNHDA and SQIVND (reference sequence). For the CDR3, the DNA is TGTGCCAGTAGTATAGGGACGGTTAACTATGGCTACACCTTC. Protein: CASSIGTVNYGYTF.

The chain links TRBV20-1 to TRBJ1-3; D is ambiguous. The CDR3 is made up of 14 amino acids. In germline, CDR1 is DFQATT, CDR2 SNEGSKA (reference sequence). V lost 0 bases and J 0 bases, leaving 6 bases between the germline ends. CDR3 in DNA: TGCAGTGCTAGAGAAGGGAGCTCTGGAAACACCATATATTTT. Its protein product is CSAREGSSGNTIYF.

V is TRBV20-1 and J is TRBJ2-3, with TRBD2 matching over 8 bases. This CDR3 is built from 15 residues. Germline CDR1 reads DFQATT; CDR2 reads SNEGSKA (reference sequence). With 5 bases clipped from V and 2 bases from J, the junction kept 9 bases outside the gene matches. CDR3 in DNA: TGCAGTGCTGGAGTGTCGGGGGGGTCCACAGATACGCAGTATTTT. Translated: CSAGVSGGSTDTQYF.

This clonotype has just a few counts. The chain joins TRBV20-1 to TRBJ1-3, with a tentative D call TRBD1 (5 bases). This CDR3 has 15 residues. V dropped 6 bases and J dropped 0 bases, with 15 bases sitting between them. Germline CDR1 is DFQATT and CDR2 is SNEGSKA (reference sequence). The CDR3 loop reads CSAPMPGTSGNTIYF. The CDR3 DNA sequence: TGCAGTGCACCAATGCCGGGGACCTCTGGAAACACCATATATTTT.

The chain carries TRBV11-1 and TRBJ2-3; possibly TRBD2 for D (7 bases). V lost 4 bases and J 4 bases, leaving 15 bases between the germline ends. The CDR3 has 15 amino acids. CDR1 SGHAT and CDR2 FQDESV come from the germline V gene (reference sequence). The CDR3 DNA sequence: TGTGCCAGCAGCTGGCGTCGGGGGGCGGCAGATACGCAGTATTTT. It yields the protein CASSWRRGAADTQYF.